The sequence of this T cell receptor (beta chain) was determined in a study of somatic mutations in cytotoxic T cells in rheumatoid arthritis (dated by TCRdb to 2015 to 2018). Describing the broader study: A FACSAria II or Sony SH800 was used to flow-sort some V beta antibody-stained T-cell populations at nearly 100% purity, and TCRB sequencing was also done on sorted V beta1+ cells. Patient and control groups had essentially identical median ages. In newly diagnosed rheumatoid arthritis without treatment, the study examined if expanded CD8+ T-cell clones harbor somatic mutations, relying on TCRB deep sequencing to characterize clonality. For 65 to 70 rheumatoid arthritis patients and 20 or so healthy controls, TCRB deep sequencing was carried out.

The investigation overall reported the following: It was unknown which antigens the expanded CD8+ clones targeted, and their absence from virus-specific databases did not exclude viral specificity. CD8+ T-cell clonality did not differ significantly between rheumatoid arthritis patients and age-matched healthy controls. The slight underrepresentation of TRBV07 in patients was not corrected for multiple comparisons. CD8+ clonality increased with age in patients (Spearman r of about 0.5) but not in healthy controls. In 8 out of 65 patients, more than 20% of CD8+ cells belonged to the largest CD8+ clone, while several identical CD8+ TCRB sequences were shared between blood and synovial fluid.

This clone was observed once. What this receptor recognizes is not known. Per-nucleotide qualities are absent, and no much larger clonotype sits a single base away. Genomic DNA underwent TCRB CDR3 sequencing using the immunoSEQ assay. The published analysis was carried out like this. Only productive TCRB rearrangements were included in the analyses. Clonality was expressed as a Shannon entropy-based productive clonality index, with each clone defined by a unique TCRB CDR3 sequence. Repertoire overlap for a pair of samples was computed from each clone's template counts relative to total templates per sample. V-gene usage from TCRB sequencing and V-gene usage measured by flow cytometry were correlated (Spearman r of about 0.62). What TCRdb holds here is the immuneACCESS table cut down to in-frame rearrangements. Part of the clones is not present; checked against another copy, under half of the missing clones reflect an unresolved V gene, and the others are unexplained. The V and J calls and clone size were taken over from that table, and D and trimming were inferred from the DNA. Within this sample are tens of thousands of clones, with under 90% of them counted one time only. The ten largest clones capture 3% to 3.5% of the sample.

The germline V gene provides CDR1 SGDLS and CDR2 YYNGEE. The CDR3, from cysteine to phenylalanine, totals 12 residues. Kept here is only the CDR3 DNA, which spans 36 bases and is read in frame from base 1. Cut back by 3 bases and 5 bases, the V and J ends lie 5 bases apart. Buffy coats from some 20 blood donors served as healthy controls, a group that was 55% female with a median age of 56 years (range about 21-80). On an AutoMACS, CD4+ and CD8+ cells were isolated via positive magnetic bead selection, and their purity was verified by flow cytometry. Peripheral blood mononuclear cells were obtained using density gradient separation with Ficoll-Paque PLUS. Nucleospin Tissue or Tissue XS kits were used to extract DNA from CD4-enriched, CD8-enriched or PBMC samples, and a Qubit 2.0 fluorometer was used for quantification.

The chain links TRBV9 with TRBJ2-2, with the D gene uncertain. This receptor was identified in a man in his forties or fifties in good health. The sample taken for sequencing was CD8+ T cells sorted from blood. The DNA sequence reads TGTGCCAGCAGCGGGCTTACCGGGGAGCTGTTTTTT. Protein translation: CASSGLTGELFF.